This T cell receptor beta chain is from a study of shared clonotypes between healthy human individuals. Study results and limitations: Around 4.7% was the fraction of naive CD4 clonotypes found shared across a few donors.

The healthy adult donors were HIV-negative and reported no recent acute infections or vaccinations. The CDR3 covers 12 residues. The germline CDR1 and CDR2 sequences are MNHNS and SASEGT. With 6 bases removed from V and 2 bases from J, the gap between germline ends came to 7 bases. On this clone itself: Its antigen is not identified.

Genomic DNA per cell subset filled all wells of several immunoSEQ plates. Each replicate PCR on the sorted subsets used about 220 ng DNA (approximately 27,000 T cell genomes). Assay used: immunoSEQ multiplex PCR; TCRdb lists only in-frame clones, some missing. The profile shows 950,000 to 1,300,000 clones, about 75% of them singletons. The material sequenced was memory CD4+ T cells sorted from blood. The subset here: CD45RA-negative fraction. The receptor was isolated from a man aged 18 to 30 in good health. The chain couples TRBV6-1 to TRBJ2-5; D unclear. The CDR3 nucleotides read TGTGCCAGCAGCATATATCAAGAGACCCAGTACTTC. Translation gives CASSIYQETQYF.